The 19 T cell receptor beta chains below all came from one sample that was sequenced in a study of blood T cell repertoires in COVID-19. Assay: immunoSEQ multiplex PCR; the TCRdb copy retains only in-frame clones and omits some. The sample holds approximately 63,000 clones, roughly three quarters seen once. Sequencing input: peripheral blood. The source of these receptors is a woman of 80 years or more with acute or convalescent COVID-19.

This clone was found a few times. The genes are TRBV7-9 and TRBJ1-1, with unresolved D. This CDR3 contains 13 residues. V was shortened by 1 base and J by 5 bases, with 8 bases between the two germline ends. Per germline, CDR1 SEHNR and CDR2 FQNEAQ (reference sequence). DNA of the CDR3: TGTGCCAGCAGCTTAGGGAGGGAGACTGAAGCTTTCTTT. Residues: CASSLGRETEAFF. Supplemented by reference TRBV7-9 and TRBJ1-1, the full variable domain reads DTGVSQNPRHKITKRGQNVTFRCDPISEHNRLYWYRQTLGQGPEFLTYFQNEAQLEKSRLLSDRFSAERPKGSFSTLEIQRTEQGDSAMYLCASSLGRETEAFFGQGTRLTVV.

The genes are TRBV9 and TRBJ1-2; 10 bases are shared with TRBD1. The CDR3 loop spans 16 amino acids. Germline CDR1 reads SGDLS; CDR2 reads YYNGEE. V was pared by 0 bases and J by 4 bases, with 6 bases of the junction left unmatched. CDR3 nucleotides: TGTGCCAGCAGCGTAGCTATTGGGGACAGGGGCTATGGCTACACCTTC. Translated, it gives CASSVAIGDRGYGYTF.

CDR3 sequence (DNA): TGTGCCAGCAGTTTCGGAGGACAGATGAACACTGAAGCTTTCTTT. It specifies CASSFGGQMNTEAFF. The rearrangement links TRBV28 to TRBJ1-1; D is perhaps TRBD1 (6 bases). The CDR3 extends over 15 amino acids. V was clipped by 3 bases and J by 0 bases, with 11 bases between them. The germline CDR1 and CDR2 sequences are MDHEN and SYDVKM.

This rearrangement joins TRBV5-4 to TRBJ1-1, with D maybe TRBD1 (6 bases). CDR3 length: 14 amino acids. V dropped 4 bases and J dropped 1 base, with 11 bases sitting between them. The germline gives CDR1 SGHNT, CDR2 YYREEE (reference sequence). CDR3 nucleotides: TGTGCCAGCAGCACCGGGACACGGAACACTGAAGCTTTCTTT. Encoded protein: CASSTGTRNTEAFF.

This clone was seen a single time. The V and J genes are TRBV18 and TRBJ2-7; 7 nucleotides line up with TRBD2. The germline gives CDR1 KGHSH, CDR2 LQKENI. Trimming took 5 bases from V and 7 from J; bases not matched to a gene: 8. The CDR3 has 13 residues. The CDR3, as DNA: TGTGCCAGCTCAGTTACTAGCGATGGTGAGCAGTACTTC. Translating gives CASSVTSDGEQYF.

This clone was observed a few times. The rearrangement joins TRBV4-1 to TRBJ2-5; 8 nucleotides align to TRBD1. The germline V gene has CDR1 MGHRA and CDR2 YSYEKL. The CDR3 is 15 amino acids. V was pared by 4 bases and J by 5 bases, with 9 bases of the junction left unmatched. The CDR3 spells CASSPQQGAPETQYF. DNA for the CDR3: TGCGCCAGCAGCCCCCAGCAGGGGGCGCCGGAGACCCAGTACTTC.

The chain combines TRBV6-6 with TRBJ2-5, with 12 bases matching TRBD2. V trimming: 7 bases; J trimming: 6 bases; junction bases outside the gene matches: 6. Per the germline V gene, CDR1 is MNHNY and CDR2 is SVGAGI (reference sequence). This CDR3 is 14 amino acids long. The chain's CDR3 is CASTASGRGKTQYF. The CDR3 bases are TGTGCCAGCACGGCTAGCGGGAGGGGTAAGACCCAGTACTTC.

This clone was seen only a few times. This chain joins TRBV24-1 and TRBJ2-5, with TRBD1 identical over 9 bases. This CDR3 is 16 amino acids long. The trim removed 6 bases at V and 5 bases at J, leaving 12 bases unmatched. Germline CDR1 reads KGHDR; CDR2 reads SFDVKD. This CDR3 reads CATSRTGTGQRETQYF. DNA for the CDR3: TGTGCCACCAGTCGAACCGGGACAGGGCAGAGGGAGACCCAGTACTTC.

Points on this clone: One junction end does not reproduce the germline sequence, and a read error may be involved. CDR3 residues: CASSPDRGLLTF. The CDR3 region has the DNA TGTGCCAGCTCACCAGACCGGGGTCTTTTGACCTTC. This chain links TRBV18 with TRBJ2-7; possible D gene TRBD2, 5 bases. Germline loops: CDR1 KGHSH, CDR2 LQKENI. The CDR3 length is 12 residues. The complete variable domain, with remaining parts taken from reference TRBV18 and TRBJ2-7, reads NAGVMQNPRHLVRRRGQEARLRCSPMKGHSHVYWYRQLPEEGLKFMVYLQKENIIDESGMPKERFSAEFPKEGPSILRIQQVVRGDSAAYFCASSPDRGLLTFGPGTRLTVT.

This rearrangement joins TRBV7-2 to TRBJ2-4, with TRBD1 matching 9 bases. The CDR3 has 16 residues. Losses at the gene ends were 1 base for V and 0 bases for J; bases not matched to a gene: 1. Germline V CDR1 and CDR2: SGHTA, FQGNSA. The CDR3 DNA sequence: TGTGCCAGCAGCTTAGTGGGACAGGGAGCCAAAAACATTCAGTACTTC. This gives the protein CASSLVGQGAKNIQYF.

This clone was counted between two and nine times. This sequence joins TRBV7-9 and TRBJ2-6, with a weak D call TRBD2 (5 bases). Germline CDR1 is SEHNR and CDR2 is FQNEAQ (reference sequence). Trimming stripped 7 bases from V and 2 bases from J, with 9 bases between. This CDR3 is 14 amino acids long. CDR3 loop: CASTRGAGANVLTF. The CDR3 bases are TGTGCCAGCACCCGGGGTGCTGGGGCCAACGTCCTGACTTTC.

This chain uses TRBV5-1 with TRBJ2-3; 7 nucleotides agree with TRBD2. The CDR3 runs 14 residues. V lost 0 bases and J lost 3; bases outside the gene matches: 1. The germline gives CDR1 SGHRS, CDR2 YFSETQ. The CDR3 protein is CASSLGTRTDTQYF. CDR3 DNA sequence: TGCGCCAGCAGCTTGGGGACTAGAACAGATACGCAGTATTTT. Looking up the rest from reference TRBV5-1 and TRBJ2-3 gives the full variable domain: KAGVTQTPRYLIKTRGQQVTLSCSPISGHRSVSWYQQTPGQGLQFLFEYFSETQRNKGNFPGRFSGRQFSNSRSEMNVSTLELGDSALYLCASSLGTRTDTQYFGPGTRLTVL.

This rearrangement joins TRBV7-9 to TRBJ1-2, with 10 bases matching TRBD1. The junction had 13 bases not matched to a gene; V was cut back by 3 bases and J by 0 bases. The germline gives CDR1 SEHNR, CDR2 FQNEAQ (reference sequence). The CDR3 is 19 residues long. The CDR3 DNA reads as TGTGCCAGCAGCTTGGGGCTAAAACGGACAGGGGGTGCTAACTATGGCTACACCTTC. Encoded protein: CASSLGLKRTGGANYGYTF.

The V and J genes are TRBV4-1 and TRBJ2-1; D is possibly TRBD2 (5 bases). Trimming cost V 0 bases and J 6 bases, with 15 bases left between them. Germline V lookup: CDR1 MGHRA, CDR2 YSYEKL. This CDR3 has 16 residues. CDR3 nucleotide sequence: TGCGCCAGCAGCCAAGACGCGGCCCAGAGGGTCAATGAGCAGTTCTTC. It specifies CASSQDAAQRVNEQFF.

V gene TRBV28 combines with J gene TRBJ1-5, with 10 nucleotides matching TRBD1. The CDR3 is 12 residues long. V shed 6 bases and J 15 bases; nucleotides not matched to a gene: 8. Germline-derived CDR1 and CDR2 are MDHEN and SYDVKM. In DNA form, the CDR3 reads TGTGCCAGCAGGGACAGGGGGAGGCAACCGCATTTT. Protein: CASRDRGRQPHF.

The CDR3 here is CASSQEPSGTSADEQFF. CDR3 in DNA: TGTGCCAGCAGCCAAGAACCCAGCGGGACTTCGGCGGATGAGCAGTTCTTC. This chain links TRBV4-2 with TRBJ2-1, with TRBD2 matching 7 bases. Germline CDR1 reads LGHNA; CDR2 reads YNFKEQ. V shed 0 bases and J 8 bases; nucleotides not matched to a gene: 13. The CDR3 is 17 residues long.

The rearrangement links TRBV7-9 to TRBJ1-1; the match to TRBD1 covers 8 bases. CDR1 is SEHNR and CDR2 is FQNEAQ in the germline V gene (reference sequence). The CDR3 covers 14 residues. V dropped 5 bases and J dropped 0; count of bases not matched to a gene: 2. Written as DNA, the CDR3 is TGTGCCAGCAGCCTGGACAGGGTGAACACTGAAGCTTTCTTT. Protein sequence: CASSLDRVNTEAFF.

This clone was recorded only once. This chain links TRBV4-1 with TRBJ1-2, with D possibly matching TRBD1 (5 bases). Per germline, CDR1 MGHRA and CDR2 YSYEKL. Trimming took 8 bases from V and 3 from J, leaving 34 bases between them. The CDR3 runs to 20 residues. The CDR3 DNA reads TGCGCCAGCTCTACTAGCCTTTCGGGGGTAACGTTGGGGAGTGACTATGGCTACACCTTC. Encoded protein: CASSTSLSGVTLGSDYGYTF.

This clone was observed once. This chain connects TRBV18 to TRBJ1-2; weak D call: TRBD1 (6 bases). V was clipped by 6 bases and J by 3 bases, with 11 bases between them. The germline V gene encodes CDR1 KGHSH and CDR2 LQKENI. The CDR3 length is 13 residues. DNA for the CDR3: TGTGCCAGCTCCTGGGACAAGGACTATGGCTACACCTTC. This gives the protein CASSWDKDYGYTF. The whole variable domain, filled in from reference TRBV18 and TRBJ1-2, reads NAGVMQNPRHLVRRRGQEARLRCSPMKGHSHVYWYRQLPEEGLKFMVYLQKENIIDESGMPKERFSAEFPKEGPSILRIQQVVRGDSAAYFCASSWDKDYGYTFGSGTRLTVV.